The TCR beta chain described here comes from a study of untreated major depressive disorder. The V and J ends lost 7 bases and 4 bases, in that order; junction bases with no gene match: 4. CDR3 size: 13 residues. In germline, CDR1 is MNHNS, CDR2 SASEGT. Sequencing used immunoSEQ multiplex PCR; TCRdb keeps in-frame clones, though not all of them. Among 20,000 or so clones, 85% to 90% were seen once, and the ten largest hold about 0.8%. This chain uses TRBV6-1 with TRBJ2-7, with TRBD1 matching 10 bases. The receptor comes from a woman under 40 in good health. Sequencing used CD4+ T cells from PBMCs. DNA of the CDR3: TGTGCCAGCATGACAGGGGGCGGGTACGAGCAGTACTTC. It encodes CASMTGGGYEQYF.